The present T cell receptor beta chain was sequenced within a study of shared clonotypes between healthy human individuals. Overall study context: In total, the donors were a couple of women and a few men aged 18 to 49. Regarding the study as a whole: Generally, naive subsets (rather than memory subsets) showed larger estimated richness. Large sequencing depth failed to make sorted-subset sequencing complete, rarefaction showed.

Repertoires were generated with immunoSEQ multiplex PCR, while TCRdb's copy carries only in-frame clones and drops some. The table has approximately 2.5 million clones, roughly 93% seen once. Worth noting for this clone: The antigen remains undetermined.

The CDR3 consists of 13 residues. Looked up from germline, CDR1 is SQVTM and CDR2 is ANQGSEA. The V gene lost 7 bases and the J gene lost 1 base, with 12 bases spanning the gap. This sequence joins TRBV29-1 and TRBJ2-3; a weak D match, TRBD1 (6 bases). This TCR derives from a young man in good health. Some clones in this sample may be carry-over from other donors' samples. The sample was naive CD4+ T cells from PBMCs. Noted subset: CD45RA+ positively selected. DNA for the CDR3: TGCAGCGCTGGGACAATCGGCACAGATACGCAGTATTTT. This sequence encodes CSAGTIGTDTQYF.